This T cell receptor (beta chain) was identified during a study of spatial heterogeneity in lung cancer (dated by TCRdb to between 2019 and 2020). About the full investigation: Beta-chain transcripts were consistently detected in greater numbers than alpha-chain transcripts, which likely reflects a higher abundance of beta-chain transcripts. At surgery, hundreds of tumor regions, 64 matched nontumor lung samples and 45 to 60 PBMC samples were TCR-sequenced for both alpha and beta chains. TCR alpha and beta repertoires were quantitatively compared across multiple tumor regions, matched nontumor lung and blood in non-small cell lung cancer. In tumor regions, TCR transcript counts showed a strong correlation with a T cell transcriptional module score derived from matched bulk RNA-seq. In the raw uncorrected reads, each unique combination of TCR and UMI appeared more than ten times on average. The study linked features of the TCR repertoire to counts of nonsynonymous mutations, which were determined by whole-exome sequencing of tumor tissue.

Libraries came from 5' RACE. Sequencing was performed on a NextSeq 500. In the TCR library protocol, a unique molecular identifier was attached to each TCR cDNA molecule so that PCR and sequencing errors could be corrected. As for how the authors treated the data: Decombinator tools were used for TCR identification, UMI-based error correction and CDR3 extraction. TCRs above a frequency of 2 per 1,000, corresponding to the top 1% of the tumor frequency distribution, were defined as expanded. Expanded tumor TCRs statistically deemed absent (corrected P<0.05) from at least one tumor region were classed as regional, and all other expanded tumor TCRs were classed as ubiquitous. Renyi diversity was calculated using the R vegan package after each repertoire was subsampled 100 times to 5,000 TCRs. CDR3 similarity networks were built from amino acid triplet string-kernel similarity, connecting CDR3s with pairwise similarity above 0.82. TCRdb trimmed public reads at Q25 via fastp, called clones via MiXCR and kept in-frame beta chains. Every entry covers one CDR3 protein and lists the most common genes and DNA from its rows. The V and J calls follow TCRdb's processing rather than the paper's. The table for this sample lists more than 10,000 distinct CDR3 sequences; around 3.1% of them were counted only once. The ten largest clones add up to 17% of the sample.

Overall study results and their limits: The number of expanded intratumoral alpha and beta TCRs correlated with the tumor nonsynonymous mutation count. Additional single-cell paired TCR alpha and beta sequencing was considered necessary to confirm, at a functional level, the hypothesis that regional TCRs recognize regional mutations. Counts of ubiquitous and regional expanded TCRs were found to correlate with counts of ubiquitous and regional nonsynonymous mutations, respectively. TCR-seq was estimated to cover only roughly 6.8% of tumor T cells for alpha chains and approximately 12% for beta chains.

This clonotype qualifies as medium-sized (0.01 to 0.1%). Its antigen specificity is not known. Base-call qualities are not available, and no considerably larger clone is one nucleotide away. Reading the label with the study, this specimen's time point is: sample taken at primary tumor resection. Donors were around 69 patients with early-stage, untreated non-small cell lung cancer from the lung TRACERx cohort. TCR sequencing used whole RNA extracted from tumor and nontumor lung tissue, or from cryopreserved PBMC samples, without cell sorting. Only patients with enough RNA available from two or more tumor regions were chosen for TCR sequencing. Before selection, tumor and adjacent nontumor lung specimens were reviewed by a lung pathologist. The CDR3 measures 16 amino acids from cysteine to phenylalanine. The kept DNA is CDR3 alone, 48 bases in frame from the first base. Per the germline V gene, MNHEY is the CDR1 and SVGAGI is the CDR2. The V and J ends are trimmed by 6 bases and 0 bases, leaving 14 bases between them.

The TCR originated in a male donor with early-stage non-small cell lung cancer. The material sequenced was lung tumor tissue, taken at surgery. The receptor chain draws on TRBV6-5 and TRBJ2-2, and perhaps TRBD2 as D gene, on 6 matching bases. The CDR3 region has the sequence CASSAGRQPNTGELFF. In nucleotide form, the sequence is TGTGCCAGCAGCGCCGGGAGACAGCCGAACACCGGGGAGCTGTTTTTT.